The present T cell receptor (beta chain) was sequenced within a study of metastatic and nonmetastatic thyroid tumors (TCRdb year 2020). Broadly, across the study: The researchers compared repertoires between peripheral blood samples and tumor or nodule tissue samples from patients with malignant or benign thyroid disease.

Libraries came from PCR. For sequencing, an Illumina HiSeq 4000 was employed. High-throughput sequencing was used to profile the CDR3 region of the TCR beta-chain in every patient. In the original analysis: CDR3 differences across clinicopathological groups were used to build a classifier for discriminating distant-metastatic papillary thyroid cancer patients. The Shannon index was used to assess repertoire diversity, and the Morisita-Horn index was used to assess tumor-blood repertoire similarity. TCRdb ran its own pipeline on the public reads, namely fastp trimming at Q25 and MiXCR clone calling, and kept in-frame beta chains. The V and J calls, along with clone size, are taken from TCRdb and not from the paper's own processing. For this sample the table gives tens of thousands of clones, of which approximately 22% were detected only once. 3.5% to 5% of the sample is taken by the ten largest. None of the patients had been given any treatment before thyroid surgery. Using T-cell receptor beta sequencing, the study looked back at clinical samples from patients collected from about 2011 to 2018.

As concerns this clone: Its cognate antigen has yet to be identified. A read error is possible here, since a much larger clone lies one base away.

The CDR3 runs 16 residues from the cysteine to the phenylalanine. Only the CDR3 portion is preserved as DNA: 48 bases, with reading frame beginning at the first base. As encoded in the germline V gene, CDR1 is SGHRS while CDR2 is YFSETQ. Study-wide conclusions, independent of this receptor: In both blood and tumor samples, TCR beta diversity was reported to be significantly higher in malignant tumors than in benign nodules.

The chain uses TRBV5-1 and TRBJ2-3, with 8 central nucleotides matching TRBD1. Sequenced sample: blood. The receptor's source is a female donor with papillary thyroid cancer or a benign thyroid nodule (not recorded which). Some clones in this sample may be carry-over from other donors' samples. The CDR3 protein is CSSSTNPGQGTDTQYF. The nucleotides are TGCTCCAGCAGCACGAACCCGGGACAGGGCACAGATACGCAGTATTTT.